A selection of T cell receptor beta chains follows, all from one sample in a study of CD8+ T cells in alopecia areata. Measured with immunoSEQ multiplex PCR; TCRdb has only the in-frame clones, and not every one. The sample yields about 150,000 clones, roughly 60% seen once. The specimen was CD4+ T cells sorted from blood. These receptors were collected from a human donor in good health. Each CDR3 is given with its conserved first and last residue. A D gene is named only where the DNA matches it firmly. Clone size is stated in some rows and not others, as once, few, many or a class when expanded.

TRBJ2-5 . TRBV5-1 TRBD2 TGCGCCAGCAGCTTCATGCCCGGGAGGGAAGAGACCCAGTACTTC CASSFMPGREETQYF
TRBJ2-6 . TRBV29-1 . TGCAGCGTTGTAGGTAGTCTCATCCCATTTTACTCTGGGGCCAACGTCCTGACTTTC CSVVGSLIPFYSGANVLTF
TRBJ2-5 . TRBV29-1 . TGCAGCGAAATTAGCGGAAGTTTGAAGAGAGAGACCCAGTACTTC CSEISGSLKRETQYF
TRBJ2-3 . TRBV2 TRBD2 TGTGCCAGCAGCGGGACTAGCCTTAGCACAGATACGCAGTATTTT CASSGTSLSTDTQYF
TRBJ2-5 . TRBV27 . TGTGCCAGCAGTTTTCGAGAGACCCAGTACTTC CASSFRETQYF
TRBJ2-7 . TRBV10-3 . TGTGCCATCCTCAGGGAGTCCCCCTACGAGCAGTACTTC CAILRESPYEQYF
TRBJ2-7 . TRBV29-1 . TGCAGCGTGCAATTCGGGGCTGAGCAGTACTTC CSVQFGAEQYF
TRBJ2-2 . TRBV6-5 . TGTGCCAGCAGTGCCCGGGGAACCGGGGAGCTGTTTTTT CASSARGTGELFF
TRBJ2-5 . TRBV5-4 . TGTGCCAGCAGCTTGGATAGCGACCAAGAGACCCAGTACTTC CASSLDSDQETQYF
TRBJ1-2 . TRBV29-1 . TGCAGCGTTTTCTGGGGAAACTATGGCTACACCTTC CSVFWGNYGYTF
TRBJ2-5 . TRBV7-2 TRBD1 TGTGCCAGCAGCTCCCGGGACAGGGGGCGAGAGACCCAGTACTTC CASSSRDRGRETQYF
TRBJ2-7 few TRBV5-1 TRBD2 TGCGCCAGCAGCCCGACTAGCGGGAGTGTTTACTACGAGCAGTACTTC CASSPTSGSVYYEQYF
TRBJ2-4 . TRBV4-1 . TGCGCCAGCAGCTCCGGGCCGTTAGCCAAAAACATTCAGTACTTC CASSSGPLAKNIQYF
TRBJ2-5 . TRBV4-1 . TGCGCCAGCAGCTCCCCGCCCCGGGACGGACGACGGGAGACCCAGTACTTC CASSSPPRDGRRETQYF
TRBJ2-7 . TRBV11-3 . TGTGCCAGCAGCTTAGCGGCCAGGGGTTACGAGCAGTACTTC CASSLAARGYEQYF
TRBJ2-3 . TRBV11-2 . TGTGCCAGCAGCTTTGGGGCTTTGCAGTATTTT CASSFGALQYF
TRBJ2-3 . TRBV7-2 . TGTGCCAGCAGCTTAAGGACCCACACAGATACGCAGTATTTT CASSLRTHTDTQYF
TRBJ2-2 . TRBV11-1 TRBD1 TGTGCCAGCAGCCCAAGGGACAGGAGCACCGGGGAGCTGTTTTTT CASSPRDRSTGELFF
TRBJ1-5 few TRBV9 . TGTGCCAGCAGCGTAGGAGATAGTTATCAGCCCCAGCATTTT CASSVGDSYQPQHF
TRBJ2-5 . TRBV7-8 . TGTGCCAGCAGCTTAGTACGGGCGGGGACCCAAGAGACCCAGTACTTC CASSLVRAGTQETQYF
TRBJ2-3 . TRBV7-8 . TGTGCCAGCACCCAGAGCGCGTTGAGCACAGATACGCAGTATTTT CASTQSALSTDTQYF
TRBJ2-1 . TRBV7-9 . TGTGCCAGCAGCGCGGACAGCAACAATGAGCAGTTCTTC CASSADSNNEQFF
TRBJ1-2 . TRBV30 . TGTGCCTGGAGTGAGGGGATGAACTATGGCTACACCTTC CAWSEGMNYGYTF
TRBJ2-5 few TRBV29-1 . TGCAGCGTTGAAAGCCCGAGGCTAGCATCGGTTGAGACCCAGTACTTC CSVESPRLASVETQYF
TRBJ2-7 . TRBV7-9 TRBD2 TGTGCCAGCAGCTTCCAAGCGGGAGGGTACGAGCAGTACTTC CASSFQAGGYEQYF
TRBJ1-2 . TRBV9 . TGTGCCAGCAGCCCGCGGGACGGCTTTTATGGCTACACCTTC CASSPRDGFYGYTF
TRBJ2-7 . TRBV19 . TGTGCCAGTAGTATACGAGGGAGCGAGCAGTACTTC CASSIRGSEQYF
TRBJ1-1 few TRBV29-1 . TGCAGCGCCGCCGGGGGTAACACTGACGCTTTCTTT CSAAGGNTDAFF
TRBJ2-5 . TRBV7-9 . TGTGCCAGCAGCTTAGCTGGGTCCACGGGGACCCAGTACTTC CASSLAGSTGTQYF
TRBJ1-1 few TRBV29-1 TRBD1 TGCAGCGTAGGGGGCAGATACACTGAAGCTTTCTTT CSVGGRYTEAFF
TRBJ2-3 few TRBV29-1 . TGCAGCGTTGCCATTGATGCAGATACGCAGTATTTT CSVAIDADTQYF
TRBJ2-6 . TRBV19 . TGTGCCAGCAGGGAGGCTGGGGCCAACGTCCTGACTTTC CASREAGANVLTF
TRBJ1-4 few TRBV23-1 TRBD1 TGCGCCAGCAGCCAGAAGAGGGACAGGGATGAAAAACTGTTTTTT CASSQKRDRDEKLFF
TRBJ2-3 . TRBV29-1 TRBD1 TGCAGCGTCAGGACAGGGGGCATGACAGATACGCAGTATTTT CSVRTGGMTDTQYF
TRBJ1-5 . TRBV15 . TGTGCCACCAGCAGAGATAAGGGACAGCCCCAGCATTTT CATSRDKGQPQHF
TRBJ1-1 few TRBV29-1 TRBD1 TGCACCCCGGGACAGCGAGCTTTCTTT CTPGQRAFF
TRBJ2-5 . TRBV25-1 TRBD1 TGTGCCACGGGGACAGGGTGGGCTCAAGAGACCCAGTACTTC CATGTGWAQETQYF
TRBJ1-1 . TRBV30 . TGTGCCTGGAGTGTACAATGGGGCCCTAACACTGAAGCTTTCTTT CAWSVQWGPNTEAFF
TRBJ2-5 . TRBV7-9 . TGTGCCAGCGGGTCCGGGGGTGGGCAGTACTTC CASGSGGGQYF
TRBJ2-4 . TRBV4-2 TRBD2 TGTGCCAGCAGCGATGGCGGGAGTGGGGATTTGGCCAAAAACATTCAGTACTTC CASSDGGSGDLAKNIQYF
TRBJ1-5 . TRBV28 . TGTGCCAGCAGTGTTGGCAATCAGCCCCAGCATTTT CASSVGNQPQHF
TRBJ2-7 . TRBV10-3 . TGTGCCATCAGTGAGCCCCGACAGTCAACCTACGAGCAGTACTTC CAISEPRQSTYEQYF
TRBJ2-5 . TRBV30 . TGTGCCTGGAGCGGAGGGGGTAGCAGAGAGACCCAGTACTTC CAWSGGGSRETQYF
TRBJ1-1 once TRBV29-1 . TGCAGCGTTGAGTCCACTGAAGCTTTCTTT CSVESTEAFF
TRBJ1-2 . TRBV9 . TGTGCCAGCAGCGGTGCTCGAGGCCACTATGGCTACACCTTC CASSGARGHYGYTF
TRBJ2-7 . TRBV6-5 TRBD1 TGTGCCAGCAGCCTTAGGGGGCCTTACGAGCAGTACTTC CASSLRGPYEQYF
TRBJ1-1 few TRBV4-1 . TGCGCCAGCAGCCCGGGACACATGAACACTGAAGCTTTCTTT CASSPGHMNTEAFF
TRBJ2-1 . TRBV10-3 . TGTGCCATCAGTGAGCCCGGGGGACCGAGGGATGAGCAGTTCTTC CAISEPGGPRDEQFF
TRBJ2-5 few TRBV7-9 TRBD1 TGTGCCAGCAGCCCCGACAGGGGCGGAGAAGAGACCCAGTACTTC CASSPDRGGEETQYF
TRBJ2-1 . TRBV27 TRBD2 TGTGCCAGCAGTTTAAGATTAGGACTAGCGGGATTTTACAATGAGCAGTTCTTC CASSLRLGLAGFYNEQFF
TRBJ1-2 . TRBV15 . TGTGCCACCAGCAGGGACAGAATAATCGGTGGCTACACCTTC CATSRDRIIGGYTF
TRBJ2-2 . TRBV29-1 . TGCAGCGTTGAGGTCCTAGTTGGCGGGGAGCTGTTTTTT CSVEVLVGGELFF
TRBJ1-2 . TRBV7-9 TRBD1 TGTGCCAGCAGCTTAGCTCCGACAGGGTATGGCTACACCTTC CASSLAPTGYGYTF
TRBJ2-7 . TRBV28 TRBD1 TGTGCCAGCAGAGGGACAGGGGACACCTACGAGCAGTACTTC CASRGTGDTYEQYF
TRBJ1-2 . TRBV7-9 . TGTGCCAGCAGCTTAGCGGCGGGCAGGGCGAACTATGGCTACACCTTC CASSLAAGRANYGYTF
TRBJ2-6 few TRBV5-1 . TGCGCCAGCAGCCCAAACGGGGCTGGGGCCAACGTCCTGACTTTC CASSPNGAGANVLTF